These 30 T cell receptor beta chains were sequenced from one sample in a study of OX40 agonist ivuxolimab in advanced cancers. Profiling relied on immunoSEQ multiplex PCR, and the TCRdb table lists in-frame clones only, not all of them. The table records some 65,000 clones, about 85% of them present only once. Sequenced here: CD4+ or CD8+ T cells sorted from blood, sampled in a trial of the OX40 agonist ivuxolimab. These receptors were collected from an adult with an advanced solid tumor such as melanoma, head and neck, liver or kidney cancer.

This clone appeared a few times. The chain employs TRBV5-1 and TRBJ2-7; maybe TRBD2 (5 bases). Between the trimmed V and J ends, which lost 2 bases and 6 bases, there was a span of 15 bases. CDR3 size: 14 residues. Germline V gives CDR1 SGHRS, CDR2 YFSETQ. This CDR3 is CASSLERERGEQYF. The CDR3 DNA reads as TGCGCCAGCAGCTTAGAGAGGGAACGAGGCGAGCAGTACTTC.

The chain couples TRBV5-8 to TRBJ1-5; no firm D call. The CDR3 totals 15 residues. Trimming pared 2 bases from V and 3 bases from J, leaving 12 bases between. Germline V gives CDR1 SGHTS, CDR2 YDEGEE. The DNA for the CDR3 is TGTGCCAGCAGCTTCCTGCAGGTCATCAATCAGCCCCAGCATTTT. This encodes CASSFLQVINQPQHF.

The V and J genes are TRBV20-1 and TRBJ1-2; D gene ambiguous. This CDR3 region has 11 residues. V was cut by 4 bases and J by 6 bases, with 9 bases left in between. Per germline, CDR1 DFQATT and CDR2 SNEGSKA (reference sequence). Here the CDR3 reads CSATENDGYTF. The CDR3 DNA follows: TGCAGTGCTACCGAGAATGATGGCTACACCTTC.

V is TRBV19 and J is TRBJ1-2, with TRBD1 matching over 7 bases. Germline values: CDR1 LNHDA, CDR2 SQIVND (reference sequence). This CDR3 has 15 amino acids. Trimming took 6 bases from V and 0 from J; bases not matched to a gene: 7. The CDR3 DNA sequence: TGTGCCAGTAGCTCCGGGCAGGGGGCTAACTATGGCTACACCTTC. The encoded protein is CASSSGQGANYGYTF.

The J gene is TRBJ1-5, the V gene TRBV5-1; 8 bases line up with TRBD1. The CDR3 has 15 residues. CDR1 is SGHRS, CDR2 YFSETQ, per germline. J was trimmed by 5 bases and V by 6 bases; bases with no gene match: 10. CDR3 sequence (DNA): TGCGCCAGCAAACTCACAGGGGGTGGGGATCAGCCCCAGCATTTT. Translating it yields CASKLTGGGDQPQHF.

This chain joins TRBV11-1 and TRBJ2-1, with 14 bases fitting TRBD2. Per germline, CDR1 SGHAT and CDR2 FQDESV (reference sequence). The length of the CDR3 is 14 residues. V was pared by 5 bases and J by 15 bases, with 9 bases of the junction left unmatched. In DNA form, the CDR3 reads TGTGCCAGCAGCGTGCCGGGACTAGCGGGAGAACGGTTCTTC. This codes for CASSVPGLAGERFF.

The J gene is TRBJ1-1, the V gene TRBV5-4; a possible D gene is TRBD1 (5 bases). This CDR3 is built from 16 residues. The V gene's germline CDR1 is SGHNT and CDR2 YYREEE (reference sequence). V lost 0 bases to trimming and J lost 3 bases, with 15 bases between them. This chain's CDR3 is CASSLGSGGGDTEAFF. In DNA, the CDR3 is TGTGCCAGCAGCTTGGGTAGCGGCGGGGGGGACACTGAAGCTTTCTTT. The complete variable domain, with remaining parts taken from reference TRBV5-4 and TRBJ1-1, reads ETGVTQSPTHLIKTRGQQVTLRCSSQSGHNTVSWYQQALGQGPQFIFQYYREEENGRGNFPPRFSGLQFPNYSSELNVNALELDDSALYLCASSLGSGGGDTEAFFGQGTRLTVV.

This chain connects TRBV7-8 to TRBJ2-1; 12 bases line up with TRBD2. The germline gives CDR1 SGHVS, CDR2 FQNEAQ. The V and J ends lost 5 bases and 11 bases, in that order; junction bases with no gene match: 10. CDR3 length equals 15 residues. This CDR3 reads CASSPGLAGRSKQFF. CDR3 nucleotides: TGTGCCAGCAGCCCCGGACTAGCGGGAAGGAGTAAGCAGTTCTTC.

CDR3 loop: CASSRFPGQNYTF. DNA for the CDR3: TGCGCCAGCAGCAGGTTCCCGGGACAGAACTACACCTTC. This chain connects TRBV5-1 to TRBJ1-2; TRBD1 agrees at 7 bases. Germline-derived CDR1 and CDR2 are SGHRS and YFSETQ. The CDR3 has 13 residues. Trimming at V came to 4 bases and at J to 10 bases, leaving 10 bases not matched to a gene.

The chain links TRBV7-2 to TRBJ2-3; perhaps TRBD2 as D (7 bases). This CDR3 is built from 14 residues. V lost 5 bases to trimming and J lost 3 bases, with 12 bases between them. Germline CDR1 is SGHTA and CDR2 is FQGNSA. The DNA for the CDR3 is TGTGCCAGCAGCCCTGGGGGGGCAACAGATACGCAGTATTTT. Its protein product is CASSPGGATDTQYF.

The J gene is TRBJ2-2, the V gene TRBV5-1, with TRBD1 identical over 9 bases. Trimming removed 4 bases from V and 1 base from J; junction bases left unmatched: 2. Germline V CDR1 and CDR2: SGHRS, YFSETQ. This CDR3 region has 15 residues. Written as DNA, the CDR3 is TGCGCCAGCAGCGTGGGACAGGGGAACACCGGGGAGCTGTTTTTT. This encodes CASSVGQGNTGELFF. Variable domain in full (rest from reference TRBV5-1 and TRBJ2-2): KAGVTQTPRYLIKTRGQQVTLSCSPISGHRSVSWYQQTPGQGLQFLFEYFSETQRNKGNFPGRFSGRQFSNSRSEMNVSTLELGDSALYLCASSVGQGNTGELFFGEGSRLTVL.

The table lists this clone with a few counts. The rearrangement uses TRBV19 and TRBJ1-1; 7 nucleotides match TRBD1. The CDR3 extends over 13 amino acids. CDR1 LNHDA and CDR2 SQIVND come from the germline V gene (reference sequence). With 5 bases clipped from V and 5 bases from J, the junction kept 5 bases outside the gene matches. Here the CDR3 DNA reads TGTGCCAGTAGTTTCATACAGGGGACTGAAGCTTTCTTT. Protein sequence: CASSFIQGTEAFF.

This chain uses TRBV14 with TRBJ2-5, with 10 bases that match TRBD2. The germline V gene encodes CDR1 SGHDN and CDR2 FVKESK. The length of the CDR3 is 16 residues. V dropped 0 bases and J dropped 4; count of bases not matched to a gene: 5. The CDR3 spells CASSQDFSGRTETQYF. CDR3 coding DNA: TGTGCCAGCAGCCAAGATTTTAGCGGGAGGACAGAGACCCAGTACTTC.

The chain employs TRBV28 and TRBJ2-5; D call uncertain. The CDR3 consists of 15 residues. Per the germline V gene, CDR1 is MDHEN and CDR2 is SYDVKM. Trimming cost V 0 bases and J 9 bases, with 17 bases left between them. The CDR3 reads CASSLWATPETAQYF. The DNA of the CDR3 is TGTGCCAGCAGTTTATGGGCAACACCTGAGACGGCCCAGTACTTC.

This chain links TRBV19 with TRBJ1-3; D gene uncertain. Trimming shortened V by 9 bases and J by 5 bases, and 11 bases separated the two germline ends. The CDR3 runs 12 residues. Germline loops: CDR1 LNHDA, CDR2 SQIVND (reference sequence). CDR3 in amino acids: CASTDIRNTIYF. The CDR3 DNA follows: TGTGCCAGCACCGATATCAGAAACACCATATATTTT.

The J gene is TRBJ2-3, the V gene TRBV5-1; 13 bases are shared with TRBD2. This CDR3 has 15 residues. The germline V gene has CDR1 SGHRS and CDR2 YFSETQ. The J segment lost 4 bases and the V segment lost 4 bases, leaving 3 bases of the junction unmatched. This CDR3 reads CASSRTSGGSDTQYF. The CDR3 DNA is TGCGCCAGCAGCCGGACTAGCGGGGGATCAGATACGCAGTATTTT.

The chain is built from TRBV4-2 and TRBJ2-3, with unresolved D. V was shortened by 0 bases and J by 14 bases, with 15 bases between the two germline ends. The CDR3 contains 13 residues. In germline, CDR1 is LGHNA, CDR2 YNFKEQ. The CDR3 loop is CASSQDSWRDGYF. The CDR3, as DNA: TGTGCCAGCAGCCAAGATAGTTGGCGTGACGGGTATTTT.

This sequence joins TRBV6-5 and TRBJ2-7; 9 nucleotides match TRBD1. The CDR3 has 13 residues. The V gene end was trimmed by 8 bases and the J gene end by 6 bases; junction bases not matched to a gene: 8. CDR1 and CDR2 (germline): MNHEY, SVGAGI. CDR3 DNA sequence: TGTGCCAGCGGACGGGACAGGGCCCCCGAGCAGTACTTC. It is translated as CASGRDRAPEQYF.

The V and J genes are TRBV4-3 and TRBJ2-1; maybe TRBD1 (5 bases). CDR1 is LGHNA and CDR2 is YSLEER in the germline V gene. The V and J ends lost 0 bases and 9 bases respectively, with 12 bases between them. This CDR3 contains 14 residues. CDR3 region: CASSQDYRRVEQFF. CDR3 coding DNA: TGCGCCAGCAGCCAAGATTACCGCAGGGTTGAGCAGTTCTTC.

In regard to this clone: Germline and junction disagree at one end, which may indicate a read error. The chain has TRBV19 and TRBJ1-1; D might be TRBD1 (5 bases). CDR1 is LNHDA and CDR2 is SQIVND in the germline V gene (reference sequence). CDR3 size: 15 residues. The CDR3 DNA reads TGTGCCAGTGCTTCGCCGGGACTGCAGAACCCTGAAGCTTTCTTT. It specifies CASASPGLQNPEAFF.

The chain carries TRBV6-6 and TRBJ1-1, with TRBD1 matching over 10 bases. Per germline, CDR1 MNHNY and CDR2 SVGAGI (reference sequence). V trimming: 6 bases; J trimming: 6 bases; junction bases outside the gene matches: 7. The CDR3 consists of 14 residues. CDR3 sequence (DNA): TGTGCCAGCAGGAAGAGTGGACAGGGGGCTGAAGCTTTCTTT. It is translated as CASRKSGQGAEAFF.

This sequence joins TRBV19 and TRBJ1-6; possible D gene TRBD1, 5 bases. This CDR3 is 15 amino acids long. Trimming took 3 bases from V and 9 from J, leaving 15 bases between them. Germline V lookup: CDR1 LNHDA, CDR2 SQIVND (reference sequence). CDR3 in amino acids: CASSIRPGTGSPLHF. In DNA, the CDR3 is TGTGCCAGTAGTATCCGTCCCGGGACGGGTTCACCCCTCCACTTT.

This chain uses TRBV9 with TRBJ2-1; unclear D gene. From germline, CDR1 is SGDLS and CDR2 YYNGEE. CDR3 length: 15 residues. Trimming removed 4 bases at V and 4 bases at J, with 15 bases between. This chain's CDR3 is CASSPWAAPYNEQFF. CDR3 sequence (DNA): TGTGCCAGCAGCCCTTGGGCGGCCCCATACAATGAGCAGTTCTTC.

The count of this clone is one. CDR3 DNA: TGTGCCAGCAGCTCACGCGGGACTAGCGGACGGATTGTAGAGACCCAGTACTTC. Encoded protein: CASSSRGTSGRIVETQYF. This sequence joins TRBV7-2 and TRBJ2-5; the match to TRBD2 covers 11 bases. Unmatched junction bases numbered 14, after V lost 4 bases and J lost 4 bases. CDR3 length equals 18 residues. Germline CDR1 and CDR2: SGHTA and FQGNSA. The full variable domain, its missing parts supplied by reference TRBV7-2 and TRBJ2-5, is GAGVSQSPSNKVTEKGKDVELRCDPISGHTALYWYRQSLGQGLEFLIYFQGNSAPDKSGLPSDRFSAERTGGSVSTLTIQRTQQEDSAVYLCASSSRGTSGRIVETQYFGPGTRLLVL.

V is TRBV10-3 and J is TRBJ2-3; TRBD2 agrees at 16 bases. Germline V gene sequence: CDR1 ENHRY, CDR2 SYGVKD. This CDR3 spans 17 amino acids. The ends lost 6 bases at V and 0 bases at J; junction bases unmatched: 3. The CDR3 region is CAISGTSGGGSTDTQYF. Here the CDR3 DNA reads TGTGCCATCAGCGGGACTAGCGGGGGGGGCAGCACAGATACGCAGTATTTT.

The chain links TRBV6-1 to TRBJ2-7; TRBD1 aligns across 9 bases. Looked up from germline, CDR1 is MNHNS and CDR2 is SASEGT. The CDR3 totals 14 residues. Germline trimming cut 8 bases from V and 3 bases from J; bases unmatched to any gene: 8. CDR3 protein: CASESTGGGYEQYF. CDR3 sequence (DNA): TGTGCCAGCGAATCGACAGGGGGGGGCTACGAGCAGTACTTC.

This rearrangement joins TRBV29-1 to TRBJ2-3; D unresolved. Germline CDR1 is SQVTM and CDR2 is ANQGSEA. The CDR3 runs to 14 residues. CDR3 sequence: CSPLLLTTTDTQYF. The CDR3 nucleotides read TGCAGTCCCCTCCTCCTAACGACCACAGATACGCAGTATTTT.

The J gene is TRBJ1-6, the V gene TRBV28, with D maybe TRBD1 (5 bases). The CDR3 totals 16 residues. CDR1 is MDHEN, CDR2 SYDVKM, per germline. V was cut by 5 bases and J by 9 bases, with 20 bases left in between. CDR3: CASSPVLSFQGSPLHF. The CDR3 DNA follows: TGTGCCAGCAGTCCTGTTCTGAGCTTTCAGGGTTCACCCCTCCACTTT.

The V and J genes are TRBV19 and TRBJ2-7; 7 bases line up with TRBD2. Germline V gives CDR1 LNHDA, CDR2 SQIVND (reference sequence). J was trimmed by 4 bases and V by 0 bases; bases with no gene match: 3. The CDR3 has 14 amino acids. The CDR3 region is CASSIEAGDYEQYF. In DNA, the CDR3 is TGTGCCAGTAGTATAGAGGCGGGAGATTACGAGCAGTACTTC. Full variable domain (rest looked up from reference TRBV19 and TRBJ2-7): DGGITQSPKYLFRKEGQNVTLSCEQNLNHDAMYWYRQDPGQGLRLIYYSQIVNDFQKGDIAEGYSVSREKKESFPLTVTSAQKNPTAFYLCASSIEAGDYEQYFGPGTRLTVT.

The V and J genes are TRBV14 and TRBJ2-3; D not certain. This CDR3 comprises 15 residues. The V gene lost 2 bases and the J gene lost 0 bases, with 9 bases spanning the gap. Germline V CDR1 and CDR2: SGHDN, FVKESK. The CDR3 DNA is TGTGCCAGCAGCCAAAGAACAGCTAGCACAGATACGCAGTATTTT. Translation gives CASSQRTASTDTQYF.